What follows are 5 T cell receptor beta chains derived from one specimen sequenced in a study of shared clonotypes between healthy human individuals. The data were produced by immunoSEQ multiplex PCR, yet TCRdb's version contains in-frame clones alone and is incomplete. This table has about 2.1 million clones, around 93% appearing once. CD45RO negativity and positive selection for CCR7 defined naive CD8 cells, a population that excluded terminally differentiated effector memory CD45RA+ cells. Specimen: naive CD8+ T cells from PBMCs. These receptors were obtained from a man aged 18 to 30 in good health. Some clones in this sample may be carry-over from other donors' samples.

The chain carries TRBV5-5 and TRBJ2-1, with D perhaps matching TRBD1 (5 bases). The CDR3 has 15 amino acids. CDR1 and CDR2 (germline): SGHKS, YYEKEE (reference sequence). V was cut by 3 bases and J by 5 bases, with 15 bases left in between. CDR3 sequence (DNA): TGTGCCAGCAGCTGGAAAATCCACAGGAACAATGAGCAGTTCTTC. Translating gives CASSWKIHRNNEQFF.

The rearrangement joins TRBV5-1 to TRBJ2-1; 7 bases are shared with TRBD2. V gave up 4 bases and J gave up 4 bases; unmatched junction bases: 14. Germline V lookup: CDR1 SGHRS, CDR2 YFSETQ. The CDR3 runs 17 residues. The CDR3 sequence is CASSPGPLAAIYNEQFF. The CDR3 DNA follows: TGCGCCAGCAGCCCAGGACCCCTAGCGGCCATATACAATGAGCAGTTCTTC.

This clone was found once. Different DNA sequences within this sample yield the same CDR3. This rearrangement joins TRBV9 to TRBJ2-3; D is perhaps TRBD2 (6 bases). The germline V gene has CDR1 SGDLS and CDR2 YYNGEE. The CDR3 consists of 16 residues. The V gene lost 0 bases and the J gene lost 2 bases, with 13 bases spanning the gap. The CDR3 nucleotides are TGTGCCAGCAGCGTAGGACGGGACTCTTACACAGATACGCAGTATTTT. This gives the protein CASSVGRDSYTDTQYF.

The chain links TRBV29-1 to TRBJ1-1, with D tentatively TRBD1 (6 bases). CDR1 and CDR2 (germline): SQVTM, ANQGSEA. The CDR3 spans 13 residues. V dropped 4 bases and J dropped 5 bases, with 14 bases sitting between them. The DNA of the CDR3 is TGCAGCGTTGGGGGGCGGACAATAACTGAAGCTTTCTTT. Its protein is CSVGGRTITEAFF.

CDR3 sequence reads: CASSLDRTIDTGELFF. The CDR3 DNA reads as TGTGCCAGCAGCCTGGACCGAACAATCGACACCGGGGAGCTGTTTTTT. This chain connects TRBV11-2 to TRBJ2-2; D is unresolved. V lost 5 bases and J lost 3, with 16 bases in between. CDR1 and CDR2 (germline): SGHAT, FQNNGV. This CDR3 region has 16 residues.